Listed here are 24 T cell receptor beta chains from one sample, sequenced in a study of blood T cell repertoires in COVID-19. Profiling relied on immunoSEQ multiplex PCR, and the TCRdb table lists in-frame clones only, not all of them. The sample holds about 210,000 clones, around 83% seen once. Input material: peripheral blood. The receptors here all came from a woman aged 70-85 years with COVID-19, enrolled during active disease.

The J gene is TRBJ2-1, the V gene TRBV9, with 11 nucleotides matching TRBD2. The CDR3 is made up of 16 amino acids. Germline trimming cut 3 bases from V and 14 bases from J; bases unmatched to any gene: 16. The germline gives CDR1 SGDLS, CDR2 YYNGEE. Written as DNA, the CDR3 is TGTGCCAGCAGCGGGGTGGGACTAGCGGCGGAATCAGTTAAGTTCTTC. Its protein is CASSGVGLAAESVKFF.

The chain employs TRBV12-3 or TRBV12-4 and TRBJ1-2; TRBD1 matches at 9 bases. V shed 8 bases, J shed 4 bases, and the junction held 5 bases outside the gene matches. The CDR3 runs 13 residues. CDR3 sequence (DNA): TGTGCCAGCCAACAGGGGGCTTTCTATGGCTACACCTTC. Residues: CASQQGAFYGYTF.

Here the CDR3 DNA reads TGTGCCAGCAGCTTACTCGGAGTTGGCTACACCTTC. As protein: CASSLLGVGYTF. J is TRBJ1-2 and V is TRBV7-9; D is uncertain. Germline CDR1 and CDR2: SEHNR and FQNEAQ (reference sequence). The V end lost 2 bases, the J end lost 7 bases, and 8 bases lay between the germline ends. CDR3 size: 12 residues.

This rearrangement joins TRBV18 to TRBJ2-2; 7 positions match TRBD2. Germline loops: CDR1 KGHSH, CDR2 LQKENI. Losses at the gene ends were 1 base for V and 4 bases for J; bases not matched to a gene: 6. This CDR3 contains 16 residues. CDR3 region: CASSPLPLATTGELFF. CDR3 coding DNA: TGTGCCAGCTCACCACTGCCACTAGCGACCACCGGGGAGCTGTTTTTT.

The chain couples TRBV28 to TRBJ1-2; D remains unclear. V gave up 5 bases and J gave up 8 bases, with 6 bases separating them. Germline V gives CDR1 MDHEN, CDR2 SYDVKM. The CDR3 has 10 residues. CDR3 sequence: CASSARGYTF. The CDR3 region has the DNA TGTGCCAGCAGTGCCAGGGGCTACACCTTC.

The V and J genes are TRBV7-2 and TRBJ1-6; the D gene is possibly TRBD1 (6 bases). Germline CDR1 is SGHTA and CDR2 is FQGNSA. CDR3 length: 13 residues. Trimming removed 5 bases from V and 13 bases from J, with 15 bases in between. The CDR3 coding sequence is TGTGCCAGCAGCCTGACAGGCCCTTCGCCCCTCCACTTT. This codes for CASSLTGPSPLHF.

The gene calls are TRBV7-9 and TRBJ1-1, with a possible D match to TRBD1 (6 bases). The CDR3 has 15 amino acids. Trimming removed 3 bases from V and 1 base from J, with 12 bases in between. Per germline, CDR1 SEHNR and CDR2 FQNEAQ (reference sequence). This CDR3 reads CASSLRTERNTEAFF. CDR3 nucleotides: TGTGCCAGCAGCTTGAGGACAGAACGGAACACTGAAGCTTTCTTT.

The gene calls are TRBV6-4 and TRBJ2-1, with 7 bases matching TRBD2. Germline V lookup: CDR1 MRHNA, CDR2 SNTAGT. This CDR3 contains 16 residues. The J segment lost 1 base and the V segment lost 2 bases, leaving 5 bases of the junction unmatched. In DNA form, the CDR3 reads TGTGCCAGCAGTGACGGGCCAGCGGGGTCCTACAATGAGCAGTTCTTC. This sequence encodes CASSDGPAGSYNEQFF.

The chain joins TRBV7-2 to TRBJ2-1; D is possibly TRBD2 (6 bases). V lost 1 base, J lost 1 base, and 8 bases lay in between. CDR1 is SGHTA, CDR2 FQGNSA, per germline. The length of the CDR3 is 15 residues. CDR3 sequence: CASSLDSGSYNEQFF. The CDR3 bases are TGTGCCAGCAGCTTAGATAGCGGTTCCTACAATGAGCAGTTCTTC.

The chain joins TRBV28 to TRBJ1-2; 10 bases are shared with TRBD1. The germline CDR1 and CDR2 sequences are MDHEN and SYDVKM. The CDR3 sequence is 14 residues long. The ends lost 7 bases at V and 4 bases at J; junction bases unmatched: 6. CDR3 sequence reads: CASTLGQGIYGYTF. DNA for the CDR3: TGTGCCAGCACCTTGGGACAGGGGATCTATGGCTACACCTTC.

The chain carries TRBV6-5 and TRBJ2-1; D is possibly TRBD1 (5 bases). V was shortened by 3 bases and J by 0 bases, with 12 bases between the two germline ends. The CDR3 is 16 residues long. Germline V gene sequence: CDR1 MNHEY, CDR2 SVGAGI. DNA of the CDR3: TGTGCCAGCAGTTATAGACAGACCAGCTCCTACAATGAGCAGTTCTTC. Translation: CASSYRQTSSYNEQFF.

J is TRBJ2-3 and V is TRBV2, with TRBD2 matching over 10 bases. Germline trimming cut 7 bases from V and 5 bases from J; bases unmatched to any gene: 12. This CDR3 is built from 16 residues. Germline V gives CDR1 SNHLY, CDR2 FYNNEI. The CDR3 nucleotides read TGTGCCAGCAACCTGCGAGCGGGAGGGCCGAAAGATACGCAGTATTTT. Its protein is CASNLRAGGPKDTQYF.

This chain uses TRBV7-2 with TRBJ2-5; 8 bases are shared with TRBD2. The CDR3 runs 14 residues. V lost 7 bases and J lost 9; bases outside the gene matches: 13. CDR1 is SGHTA and CDR2 is FQGNSA in the germline V gene. The CDR3 here is CASTPGAGVMAQYF. In nucleotides, the CDR3 is TGTGCCAGCACCCCCGGAGCGGGAGTAATGGCCCAGTACTTC.

The chain employs TRBV30 and TRBJ2-7; D may be TRBD1 (5 bases). Germline V gene sequence: CDR1 GTSNPN, CDR2 SVGIG (reference sequence). This CDR3 has 12 amino acids. Trimming cost V 4 bases and J 6 bases, with 13 bases left between them. CDR3 nucleotide sequence: TGTGCCTGGAATAGACAGTTTACCGAGCAGTACTTC. This codes for CAWNRQFTEQYF. Full variable domain (outside the CDR3, taken from reference TRBV30 and TRBJ2-7): SQTIHQWPATLVQPVGSPLSLECTVEGTSNPNLYWYRQAAGRGLQLLFYSVGIGQISSEVPQNLSASRPQDRQFILSSKKLLLSDSGFYLCAWNRQFTEQYFGPGTRLTVT.

The V call is TRBV18, the J call TRBJ2-7; 7 nucleotides line up with TRBD2. CDR1 KGHSH and CDR2 LQKENI come from the germline V gene. The CDR3 runs 16 residues. J lost 7 bases, V lost 4 bases, and 16 bases had no gene match. CDR3 nucleotides: TGTGCCAGCTCACTAGAGACTAGCTTAAGTAAGTCGGAGCAGTACTTC. Protein: CASSLETSLSKSEQYF.

The gene calls are TRBV3-1 (or the pseudogene TRBV3-2) and TRBJ1-6, with a weak D call TRBD1 (5 bases). V lost 5 bases and J 6 bases, leaving 14 bases between the germline ends. CDR1 is LGHDT and CDR2 is YNNKEL in the germline V gene (reference sequence). The CDR3 totals 15 residues. The CDR3: CASSMQGLGNSPLHF. CDR3 coding DNA: TGTGCCAGCAGCATGCAGGGTTTGGGTAATTCACCCCTCCACTTT.

The V and J genes are TRBV19 and TRBJ1-5; tentatively, D is TRBD1 (6 bases). Germline V CDR1 and CDR2: LNHDA, SQIVND (reference sequence). Trimming left V 6 bases short and J 7 bases short, with 19 bases between. The CDR3 sequence is 15 residues long. The CDR3 region has the DNA TGTGCCAGTAGCAAGACCATTCAGGGGAACCAGCCCCAGCATTTT. Translation: CASSKTIQGNQPQHF.

V gene TRBV27 combines with J gene TRBJ2-7; D is possibly TRBD1 (6 bases). Germline lookup yields CDR1 MNHEY and CDR2 SMNVEV (reference sequence). CDR3 length: 14 residues. V gave up 10 bases and J gave up 4 bases, with 20 bases separating them. The CDR3 reads CATHRGQGKYEQYF. DNA of the CDR3: TGTGCCACCCACCGGGGCCAGGGGAAATACGAGCAGTACTTC.

A remark on this clone: The identical CDR3 is also encoded by other nucleotide sequences in the sample. This chain joins TRBV5-1 and TRBJ2-1; a weak D match, TRBD2 (5 bases). The CDR3 spans 15 residues. The ends were cut back, 0 bases at V and 0 bases at J, with 7 bases in the middle. Germline V lookup: CDR1 SGHRS, CDR2 YFSETQ. CDR3 in DNA: TGCGCCAGCAGCTTGGAGCGGAGCTCCTACAATGAGCAGTTCTTC. It translates to CASSLERSSYNEQFF.

The chain uses TRBV4-3 and TRBJ2-6, with D uncertain. There are 15 residues in the CDR3. Per the germline V gene, CDR1 is LGHNA and CDR2 is YSLEER. Trimming stripped 1 base from V and 0 bases from J, with 4 bases between. Here the CDR3 reads CASSQVGSGANVLTF. The CDR3 DNA reads TGCGCCAGCAGCCAAGTCGGCTCTGGGGCCAACGTCCTGACTTTC.

The rearrangement uses TRBV4-3 and TRBJ1-2; D remains ambiguous. The germline V gene has CDR1 LGHNA and CDR2 YSLEER. Deletions cut 3 bases from V and 4 bases from J, with 9 bases between. CDR3 size: 13 residues. The CDR3 nucleotides are TGCGCCAGCAGCCAGACCGGAGTCTATGGCTACACCTTC. Protein product: CASSQTGVYGYTF.

This rearrangement joins TRBV14 to TRBJ2-3, with 11 bases matching TRBD2. The CDR3 is 15 amino acids. J gave up 5 bases and V 4 bases, and 5 bases lay outside the gene matches. Germline CDR1 reads SGHDN; CDR2 reads FVKESK. CDR3 sequence reads: CASSPGTSGKDTQYF. DNA for the CDR3: TGTGCCAGCAGCCCCGGGACTAGCGGTAAAGATACGCAGTATTTT.

The chain combines TRBV19 with TRBJ1-5; D is undetermined. V was pared by 2 bases and J by 6 bases, with 17 bases between. The V gene's germline CDR1 is LNHDA and CDR2 SQIVND (reference sequence). The CDR3 runs to 16 residues. DNA of the CDR3: TGTGCCAGTAGTATAAGCCCCCCGGGAAGCGGTCAGCCCCAGCATTTT. Translated: CASSISPPGSGQPQHF.

The J gene is TRBJ2-7, the V gene TRBV5-6, with 9 nucleotides matching TRBD1. From germline, CDR1 is SGHDT and CDR2 YYEEEE. V was pared by 0 bases and J by 5 bases, with 6 bases of the junction left unmatched. This CDR3 region has 15 residues. CDR3 amino acids: CASSLVGTGNNEQYF. CDR3 DNA sequence: TGTGCCAGCAGCTTGGTGGGGACAGGGAACAACGAGCAGTACTTC. Variable domain in full (rest from reference TRBV5-6 and TRBJ2-7): DAGVTQSPTHLIKTRGQQVTLRCSPKSGHDTVSWYQQALGQGPQFIFQYYEEEERQRGNFPDRFSGHQFPNYSSELNVNALLLGDSALYLCASSLVGTGNNEQYFGPGTRLTVT.